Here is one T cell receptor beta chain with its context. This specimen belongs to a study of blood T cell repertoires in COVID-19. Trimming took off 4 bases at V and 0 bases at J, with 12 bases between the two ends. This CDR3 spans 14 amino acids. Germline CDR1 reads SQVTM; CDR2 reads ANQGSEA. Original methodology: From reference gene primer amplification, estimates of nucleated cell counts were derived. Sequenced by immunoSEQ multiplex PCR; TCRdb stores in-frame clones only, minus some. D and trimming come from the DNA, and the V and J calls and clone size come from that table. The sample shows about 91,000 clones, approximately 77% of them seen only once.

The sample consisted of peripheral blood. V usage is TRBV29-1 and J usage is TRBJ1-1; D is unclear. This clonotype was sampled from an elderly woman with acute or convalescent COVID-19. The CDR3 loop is CSVVTATLNTEAFF. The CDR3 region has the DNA TGCAGCGTTGTAACAGCCACCTTGAACACTGAAGCTTTCTTT.